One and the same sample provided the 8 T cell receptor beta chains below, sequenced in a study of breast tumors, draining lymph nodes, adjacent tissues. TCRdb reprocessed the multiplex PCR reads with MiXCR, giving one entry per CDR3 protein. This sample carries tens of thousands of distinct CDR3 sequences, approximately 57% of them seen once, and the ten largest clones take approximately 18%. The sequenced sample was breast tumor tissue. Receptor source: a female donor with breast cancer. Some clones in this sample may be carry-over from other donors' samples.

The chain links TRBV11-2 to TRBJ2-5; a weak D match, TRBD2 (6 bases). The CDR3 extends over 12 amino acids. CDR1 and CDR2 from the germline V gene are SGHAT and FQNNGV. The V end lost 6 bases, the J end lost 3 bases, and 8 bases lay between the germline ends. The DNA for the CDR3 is TGTGCCAGCAGGGAGGGGAAAGAGACCCAGTACTTC. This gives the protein CASREGKETQYF.

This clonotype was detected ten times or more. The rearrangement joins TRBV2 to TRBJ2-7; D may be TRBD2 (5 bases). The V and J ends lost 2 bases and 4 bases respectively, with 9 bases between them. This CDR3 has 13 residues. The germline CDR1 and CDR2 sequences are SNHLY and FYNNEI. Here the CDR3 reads CASSEIWEYEQYF. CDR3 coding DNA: TGTGCCAGCAGTGAAATTTGGGAGTACGAGCAGTACTTC.

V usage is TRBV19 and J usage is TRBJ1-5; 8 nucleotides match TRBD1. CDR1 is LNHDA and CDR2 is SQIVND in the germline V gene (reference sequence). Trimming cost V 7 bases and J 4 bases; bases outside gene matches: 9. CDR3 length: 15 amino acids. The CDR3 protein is CASNIGQGANQPQHF. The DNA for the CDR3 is TGTGCCAGTAATATCGGACAGGGAGCGAATCAGCCCCAGCATTTT.

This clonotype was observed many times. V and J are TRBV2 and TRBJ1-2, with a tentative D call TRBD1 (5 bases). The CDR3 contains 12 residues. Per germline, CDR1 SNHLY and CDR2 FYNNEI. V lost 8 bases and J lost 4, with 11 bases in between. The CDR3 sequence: CASLWGTYGYTF. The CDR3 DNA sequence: TGTGCCAGCCTATGGGGGACCTATGGCTACACCTTC. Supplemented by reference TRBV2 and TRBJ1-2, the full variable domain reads EPEVTQTPSHQVTQMGQEVILRCVPISNHLYFYWYRQILGQKVEFLVSFYNNEISEKSEIFDDQFSVERPDGSNFTLKIRSTKLEDSAMYFCASLWGTYGYTFGSGTRLTVV.

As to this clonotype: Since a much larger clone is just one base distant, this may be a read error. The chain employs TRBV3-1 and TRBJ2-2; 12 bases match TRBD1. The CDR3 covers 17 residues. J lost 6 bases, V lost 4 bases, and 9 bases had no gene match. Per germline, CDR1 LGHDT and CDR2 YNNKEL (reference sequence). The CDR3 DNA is TGTGCCAGCAGCCCCCGGGGACAGGGGGCGGTCGCCGGGGAGCTGTTTTTT. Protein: CASSPRGQGAVAGELFF. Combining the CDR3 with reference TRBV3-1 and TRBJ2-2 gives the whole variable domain DTAVSQTPKYLVTQMGNDKSIKCEQNLGHDTMYWYKQDSKKFLKIMFSYNNKELIINETVPNRFSPKSPDKAHLNLHINSLELGDSAVYFCASSPRGQGAVAGELFFGEGSRLTVL.

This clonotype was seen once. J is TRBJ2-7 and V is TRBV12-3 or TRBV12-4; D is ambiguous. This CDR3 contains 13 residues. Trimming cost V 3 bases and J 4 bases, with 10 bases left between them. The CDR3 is CASSFFLEYEQYF. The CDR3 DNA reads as TGTGCCAGCAGTTTTTTCTTGGAATACGAGCAGTACTTC.

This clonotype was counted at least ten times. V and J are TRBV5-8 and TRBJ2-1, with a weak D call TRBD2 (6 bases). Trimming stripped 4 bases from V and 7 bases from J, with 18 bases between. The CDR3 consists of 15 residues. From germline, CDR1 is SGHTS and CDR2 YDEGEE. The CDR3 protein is CASSLGVGSKNEQFF. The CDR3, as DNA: TGTGCCAGCAGCCTTGGGGTCGGGAGTAAGAATGAGCAGTTCTTC.

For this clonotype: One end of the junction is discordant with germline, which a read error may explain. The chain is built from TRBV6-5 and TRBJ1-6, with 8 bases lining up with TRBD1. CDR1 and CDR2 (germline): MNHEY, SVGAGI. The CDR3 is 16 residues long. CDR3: CASRPAGQGVSSPLHF. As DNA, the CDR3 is TGCGCCAGCAGGCCTGCCGGACAGGGAGTTAGTTCACCCCTCCACTTT.